This record looks at one T cell receptor beta chain sequence and its context. CDR1 is SGHTA and CDR2 is FQGNSA in the germline V gene. The CDR3 has 16 residues. Trimming cost V 1 base and J 8 bases; bases outside gene matches: 11. Patients picked for sequencing had shown CD8+CD57+ cell expansion detected by flow cytometry. The patients all had a severe acquired aplastic anemia diagnosis. The record originates from a study of CD8+CD57+ T cells in acquired aplastic anemia. On the study more broadly: Mean DNA quantity obtained from sorted CD4+ and CD8+ cells was about 3.2 ug.

The study profiled TCR beta VDJ and CDR3 using genomic DNA as template. TCRdb used MiXCR to reprocess the reads, holding one entry per CDR3 protein. The table has roughly 250,000 distinct CDR3 sequences, 70% to 85% seen once. The chain is built from TRBV7-2 and TRBJ2-1, with TRBD2 matching over 7 bases. The TCR originated in a human donor with aplastic anemia. The sample comprised sorted CD4+, CD8+, or CD8+CD57+ T cells (not recorded which) from PBMCs. As DNA, the CDR3 is TGTGCCAGCAGCTTAGAAAGAAGCGGGGATAGCGATGAGCAGTTCTTC. Residues: CASSLERSGDSDEQFF.